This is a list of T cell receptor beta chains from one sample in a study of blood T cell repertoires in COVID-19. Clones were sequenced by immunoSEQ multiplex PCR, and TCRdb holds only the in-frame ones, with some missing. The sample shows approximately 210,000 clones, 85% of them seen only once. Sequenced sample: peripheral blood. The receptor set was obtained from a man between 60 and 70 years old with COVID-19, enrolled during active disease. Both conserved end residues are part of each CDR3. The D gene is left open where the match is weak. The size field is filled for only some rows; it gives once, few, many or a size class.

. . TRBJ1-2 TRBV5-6 CASSSHGGWDGYTF TGTGCCAGCAGCTCCCACGGGGGTTGGGACGGCTACACCTTC
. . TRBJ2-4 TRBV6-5 CASRLEAGEYF TGTGCCAGCAGGCTCGAGGCAGGGGAGTACTTC
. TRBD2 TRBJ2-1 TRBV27 CASSLMSGSRNEQFF TGTGCCAGCAGTTTAATGAGCGGGAGTCGTAATGAGCAGTTCTTC
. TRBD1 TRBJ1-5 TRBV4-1 CASSPSGTGRVDQPQHF TGCGCCAGCAGCCCCTCCGGGACAGGAAGAGTCGATCAGCCCCAGCATTTT
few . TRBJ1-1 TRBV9 CASSLGGQNTEAFF TGTGCCAGCAGCCTTGGGGGACAGAACACTGAAGCTTTCTTT
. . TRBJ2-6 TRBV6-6 CASGGGASSGANVLTF TGTGCCAGTGGAGGGGGCGCCAGCTCTGGGGCCAACGTCCTGACTTTC
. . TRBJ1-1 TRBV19 CASSLNRNTEAFF TGTGCCAGTAGTCTCAACAGAAACACTGAAGCTTTCTTT
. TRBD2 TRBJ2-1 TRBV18 CASSQGTSGRKANEQFF TGTGCCAGCTCACAAGGGACTAGCGGGAGGAAGGCCAATGAGCAGTTCTTC
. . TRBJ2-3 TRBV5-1 CASSLEARGTDTQYF TGCGCCAGCAGCTTGGAGGCCCGGGGCACAGATACGCAGTATTTT
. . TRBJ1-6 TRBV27 CASSLSFRTNSPLHF TGTGCCAGCAGTTTATCGTTCCGGACAAATTCACCCCTCCACTTT
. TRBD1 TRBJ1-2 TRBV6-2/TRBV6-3 CASSYSLGQGHGYTF TGTGCCAGCAGTTACTCTCTCGGACAGGGACATGGCTACACCTTC
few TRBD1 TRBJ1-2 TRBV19 CASSLGQGNYGYTF TGTGCCAGTAGTTTGGGACAGGGAAACTATGGCTACACCTTC
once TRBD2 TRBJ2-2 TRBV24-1 CATSDPSGRVGELFF TGTGCCACCAGTGATCCTAGCGGGAGGGTCGGGGAGCTGTTTTTT
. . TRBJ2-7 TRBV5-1 CASSLDPGEGYEQYF TGCGCCAGCAGCTTGGATCCAGGGGAAGGCTACGAGCAGTACTTC
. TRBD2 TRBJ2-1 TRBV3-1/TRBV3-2 CASSPSSGLRDEQFF TGTGCCAGCAGCCCTTCTAGCGGATTGAGGGATGAGCAGTTCTTC
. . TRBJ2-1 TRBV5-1 CASMLGAAQGQFF TGCGCCAGCATGCTGGGGGCGGCCCAAGGGCAGTTCTTC
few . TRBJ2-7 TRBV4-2 CASSQVATPYEQYF TGTGCCAGCAGCCAAGTGGCGACACCCTACGAGCAGTACTTC
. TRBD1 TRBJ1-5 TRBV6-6 CASSYGDRSNQPQHF TGTGCCAGCAGTTACGGGGACAGAAGCAATCAGCCCCAGCATTTT
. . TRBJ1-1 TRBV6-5 CASIFRGNTEAFF TGTGCCAGCATTTTCAGGGGGAACACTGAAGCTTTCTTT
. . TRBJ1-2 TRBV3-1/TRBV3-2 CASSPWGGWAVGYTF TGTGCCAGCAGCCCCTGGGGGGGTTGGGCAGTCGGCTACACCTTC
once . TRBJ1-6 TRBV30 CAWSVLNSYNSPLHF TGTGCCTGGAGTGTACTCAACAGCTATAATTCACCCCTCCACTTT
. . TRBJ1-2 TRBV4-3 CASSQGSNQAQSYTF TGCGCCAGCAGCCAGGGTTCAAACCAGGCCCAAAGCTACACCTTC